What follows are 21 T cell receptor beta chains derived from one specimen sequenced in a study of T cell responses to AZD1222 COVID-19 vaccine. Using immunoSEQ multiplex PCR, the repertoire was profiled, and TCRdb retains in-frame clones only, with some absent. The sample lists 110,000 to 150,000 clones, 92% occurring once. The sequences come from peripheral blood, collected on day 0 of AZD1222 vaccination. The receptors shown here come from an adult in good health.

The chain recombines TRBV18 with TRBJ1-2; 7 nucleotides align to TRBD1. The CDR3 runs 14 residues. J was trimmed by 6 bases and V by 3 bases; bases with no gene match: 7. Germline V gene lookup returns CDR1 KGHSH and CDR2 LQKENI. The CDR3 nucleotides read TGTGCCAGCTCACCCTCGGGACAGCTCAATGGCTACACCTTC. It codes for CASSPSGQLNGYTF.

The V gene is TRBV27, the J gene TRBJ1-4, with no clear D. The CDR3 contains 19 residues. Trimming removed 4 bases from V and 8 bases from J, with 29 bases in between. In germline, CDR1 is MNHEY, CDR2 SMNVEV (reference sequence). CDR3 sequence reads: CASSYRNPAMPTVREKLFF. In DNA, the CDR3 is TGTGCCAGCAGTTATCGGAACCCGGCTATGCCTACGGTCCGGGAAAAACTGTTTTTT.

This clone appeared a single time. This chain links TRBV27 with TRBJ2-5, with 7 bases that match TRBD1. CDR3 length equals 13 residues. Germline V gene sequence: CDR1 MNHEY, CDR2 SMNVEV (reference sequence). Trimming removed 3 bases from V and 5 bases from J; junction bases left unmatched: 3. The CDR3 region is CASSFTGAETQYF. The CDR3 nucleotides are TGTGCCAGCAGTTTTACAGGGGCGGAGACCCAGTACTTC.

The J gene is TRBJ1-5, the V gene TRBV24-1; maybe TRBD1 (6 bases). The germline V gene encodes CDR1 KGHDR and CDR2 SFDVKD. V lost 8 bases, J lost 3 bases, and 13 bases lay in between. CDR3 size: 14 residues. CDR3 nucleotide sequence: TGTGCCACCAAGGGAGGGGGGAACAATCAGCCCCAGCATTTT. Its translation: CATKGGGNNQPQHF.

V is TRBV7-6 and J is TRBJ2-3, with 7 bases aligning to TRBD2. The ends lost 2 bases at V and 3 bases at J; junction bases unmatched: 5. Germline CDR1 SGHVS, CDR2 FNYEAQ. The CDR3 has 15 residues. The CDR3 protein is CASSLWGGRTDTQYF. The CDR3 coding sequence is TGTGCCAGCAGCTTATGGGGGGGACGGACAGATACGCAGTATTTT.

This clone showed up just once. The V and J genes are TRBV10-2 and TRBJ2-7; 7 bases are shared with TRBD2. Losses at the gene ends were 4 bases for V and 3 bases for J; bases not matched to a gene: 6. CDR1 and CDR2 (germline): WSHSY, SAAADI. The CDR3 contains 14 residues. For the CDR3, the DNA is TGCGCCAGCAGTGTCGCGGGACTACACTACGAGCAGTACTTC. Amino acid sequence: CASSVAGLHYEQYF.

This clone has only one observation. This chain joins TRBV19 and TRBJ1-3; D not certain. CDR3 length: 13 amino acids. V was cut by 7 bases and J by 0 bases, with 7 bases left in between. Germline assignment: CDR1 LNHDA and CDR2 SQIVND (reference sequence). The CDR3 bases are TGTGCCAGTACACAGTTCTCTGGAAACACCATATATTTT. It is translated as CASTQFSGNTIYF.

V is TRBV3-1 (or the pseudogene TRBV3-2) and J is TRBJ2-1; TRBD2 agrees at 8 bases. The CDR3 has 20 residues. Germline loops: CDR1 LGHDT, CDR2 YNNKEL (reference sequence). The V gene end was trimmed by 5 bases and the J gene end by 0 bases; junction bases not matched to a gene: 18. The CDR3 loop is CASSERTGTSRTRSYNEQFF. CDR3 bases: TGTGCCAGCAGCGAAAGGACCGGGACTAGTAGGACTCGCTCCTACAATGAGCAGTTCTTC.

This clone has just one count. CDR3 DNA: TGTGCCAGCAGCTTAATAGGGCTTTCGACCCAGTACTTC. It translates to CASSLIGLSTQYF. This chain connects TRBV7-2 to TRBJ2-5; D remains unclear. The V end was cut by 2 bases, the J end by 7 bases, with 11 bases between. The CDR3 totals 13 residues. Germline lookup yields CDR1 SGHTA and CDR2 FQGNSA.

V is TRBV6-5 and J is TRBJ1-4; 7 nucleotides line up with TRBD1. J lost 8 bases, V lost 9 bases, and 9 bases had no gene match. The CDR3 spans 13 residues. Germline loops: CDR1 MNHEY, CDR2 SVGAGI. In DNA, the CDR3 is TGTGCCAGTCGGACAGGTGAAGTAGAAAAACTGTTTTTT. This encodes CASRTGEVEKLFF.

J is TRBJ1-1 and V is TRBV7-3; D call uncertain. The CDR3 extends over 14 amino acids. The V end was cut by 1 base, the J end by 2 bases, with 8 bases between. Germline CDR1 is SGHTA and CDR2 is FQGTGA. The CDR3 spells CASSLSPVNTEAFF. DNA of the CDR3: TGTGCCAGCAGCTTAAGTCCAGTCAACACTGAAGCTTTCTTT.

The rearrangement links TRBV6-5 to TRBJ2-1; 10 bases match TRBD2. The CDR3 consists of 14 residues. Germline lookup yields CDR1 MNHEY and CDR2 SVGAGI. The J segment lost 6 bases and the V segment lost 5 bases, leaving 4 bases of the junction unmatched. The CDR3 sequence is CASSSGRAANEQFF. The DNA for the CDR3 is TGTGCCAGCAGTAGCGGGAGGGCCGCCAATGAGCAGTTCTTC.

The CDR3 loop reads CASSLIGLSGANVLTF. CDR3 DNA sequence: TGTGCCAGCAGCTTAATCGGCCTCTCTGGGGCCAACGTCCTGACTTTC. The chain employs TRBV7-2 and TRBJ2-6; D remains unclear. The length of the CDR3 is 16 residues. The V end was cut by 2 bases, the J end by 0 bases, with 8 bases between. Germline assignment: CDR1 SGHTA and CDR2 FQGNSA. Full variable domain (remainder filled in from reference TRBV7-2 and TRBJ2-6): GAGVSQSPSNKVTEKGKDVELRCDPISGHTALYWYRQSLGQGLEFLIYFQGNSAPDKSGLPSDRFSAERTGGSVSTLTIQRTQQEDSAVYLCASSLIGLSGANVLTFGAGSRLTVL.

The genes are TRBV13 and TRBJ2-1; TRBD2 agrees at 8 bases. The CDR3 covers 13 residues. Trimming cost V 6 bases and J 6 bases; bases outside gene matches: 4. Germline CDR1 PRHDT, CDR2 FYEKMQ (reference sequence). The CDR3 loop is CASRSLAGNEQFF. As DNA, the CDR3 is TGTGCCAGCAGATCTCTAGCGGGCAATGAGCAGTTCTTC.

This chain connects TRBV9 to TRBJ1-1, with D possibly matching TRBD1 (6 bases). There are 13 residues in the CDR3. Trimming took off 0 bases at V and 8 bases at J, with 11 bases between the two ends. Germline CDR1 and CDR2: SGDLS and YYNGEE. CDR3 DNA: TGTGCCAGCAGCGTAGGGGGGCCGACCGAAGCTTTCTTT. Protein: CASSVGGPTEAFF.

The chain combines TRBV7-9 with TRBJ2-7, with 7 bases fitting TRBD1. The CDR3 contains 14 residues. CDR1 SEHNR and CDR2 FQNEAQ come from the germline V gene (reference sequence). V lost 1 base and J lost 6; bases outside the gene matches: 6. Here the CDR3 DNA reads TGTGCCAGCAGCTTAGTAGGGGGCTCGGCCGAGCAGTACTTC. It yields the protein CASSLVGGSAEQYF.

This clone showed up just a few times. V is TRBV5-4 and J is TRBJ2-5, with 9 bases matching TRBD2. CDR1 and CDR2 (germline): SGHNT, YYREEE (reference sequence). The ends lost 0 bases at V and 5 bases at J; junction bases unmatched: 11. This CDR3 is built from 17 residues. In nucleotides, the CDR3 is TGTGCCAGCAGCTTGGGGGGTAGCGGGAGCATGTCGGAGACCCAGTACTTC. The encoded protein is CASSLGGSGSMSETQYF.

V usage is TRBV19 and J usage is TRBJ2-2, with TRBD2 matching 12 bases. Germline CDR1 and CDR2: LNHDA and SQIVND (reference sequence). V trimming: 5 bases; J trimming: 4 bases; junction bases outside the gene matches: 8. CDR3 length: 17 residues. The CDR3 loop reads CASSLRTSGMSTGELFF. The DNA for the CDR3 is TGTGCCAGTAGTCTACGGACTAGCGGGATGTCCACCGGGGAGCTGTTTTTT.

This rearrangement joins TRBV10-1 to TRBJ1-5; 8 nucleotides agree with TRBD1. CDR1 WNHNN and CDR2 SYGVQD come from the germline V gene (reference sequence). The CDR3 loop spans 18 amino acids. V shed 7 bases, J shed 7 bases, and the junction held 21 bases outside the gene matches. The CDR3 DNA follows: TGCGCCAGCACCCAAAGTAGTCGGGACAGGAGGTCAGGGCAGCCCCAGCATTTT. Amino acid sequence: CASTQSSRDRRSGQPQHF.

This rearrangement joins TRBV2 to TRBJ1-5; D gene ambiguous. Germline V gene sequence: CDR1 SNHLY, CDR2 FYNNEI. Trimming removed 2 bases from V and 2 bases from J, with 13 bases in between. The CDR3 spans 16 residues. DNA of the CDR3: TGTGCCAGCAGTGAACAAACCCTTAGGGGCAATCAGCCCCAGCATTTT. Protein product: CASSEQTLRGNQPQHF.

The CDR3 reads CATSDPGQGLETQYF. CDR3 nucleotides: TGTGCCACCAGTGATCCCGGACAGGGGTTAGAGACCCAGTACTTC. The rearrangement joins TRBV24-1 to TRBJ2-5; 9 bases fit TRBD1. The CDR3 loop spans 15 amino acids. CDR1 and CDR2 (germline): KGHDR, SFDVKD. V trimming: 3 bases; J trimming: 4 bases; junction bases outside the gene matches: 5.